This T cell receptor beta chain derives from a study of T cell responses to AZD1222 COVID-19 vaccine. Overall study context: Pooling of second doses given at about 4 or about 12 weeks was done.

Trimming removed 3 bases from V and 10 bases from J, with 14 bases in between. Germline V gene sequence: CDR1 SGHNT, CDR2 YYREEE (reference sequence). CDR3 size: 13 residues. Measured with immunoSEQ multiplex PCR; TCRdb has only the in-frame clones, and not every one. The sample has about 130,000 clones, over 90% seen once. Details on this clone: Its antigen remains unknown.

Study-wide points: Spike was spanned by vaccine-associated CD4 TCRs, with dominance at 160-218 and 743-854. Breadth and depth of Spike-specific TCRs rose after two AZD1222 doses. Nearly half of unique spike-specific TCRs reportedly avoided B.1.351 and B.1.1.7 mutated regions.

The chain employs TRBV5-4 and TRBJ2-1; D tentatively fits TRBD1 or TRBD2 (6 bases each). Material: peripheral blood, obtained on day 0 of AZD1222 vaccination. This TCR was sampled from an adult in good health. The CDR3: CASSWRDKEEQFF. The CDR3 DNA sequence: TGTGCCAGCAGCTGGCGGGACAAGGAAGAGCAGTTCTTC.